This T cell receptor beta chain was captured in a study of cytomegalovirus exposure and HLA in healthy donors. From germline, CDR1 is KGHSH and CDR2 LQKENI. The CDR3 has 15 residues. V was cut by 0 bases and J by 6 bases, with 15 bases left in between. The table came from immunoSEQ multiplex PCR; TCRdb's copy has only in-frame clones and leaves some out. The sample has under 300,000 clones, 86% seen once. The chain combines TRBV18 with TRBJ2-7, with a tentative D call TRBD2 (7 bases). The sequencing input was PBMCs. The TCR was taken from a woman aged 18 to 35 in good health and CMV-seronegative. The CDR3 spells CASSPPGTGRGEQYF. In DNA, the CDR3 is TGTGCCAGCTCACCACCGGGCACAGGGAGGGGCGAGCAGTACTTC.